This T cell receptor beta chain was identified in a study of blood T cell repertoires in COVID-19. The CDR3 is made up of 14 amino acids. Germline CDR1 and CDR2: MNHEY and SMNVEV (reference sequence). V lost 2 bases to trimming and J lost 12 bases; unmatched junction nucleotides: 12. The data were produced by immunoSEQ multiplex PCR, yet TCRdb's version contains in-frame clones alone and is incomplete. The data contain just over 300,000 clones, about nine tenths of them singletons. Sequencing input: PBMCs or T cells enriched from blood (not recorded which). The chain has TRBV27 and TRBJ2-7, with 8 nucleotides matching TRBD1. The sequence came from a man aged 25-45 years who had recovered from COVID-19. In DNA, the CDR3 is TGTGCCAGCAGTTTAGAGAATCGACAGGGGAAGAGGTACTTC. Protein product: CASSLENRQGKRYF.